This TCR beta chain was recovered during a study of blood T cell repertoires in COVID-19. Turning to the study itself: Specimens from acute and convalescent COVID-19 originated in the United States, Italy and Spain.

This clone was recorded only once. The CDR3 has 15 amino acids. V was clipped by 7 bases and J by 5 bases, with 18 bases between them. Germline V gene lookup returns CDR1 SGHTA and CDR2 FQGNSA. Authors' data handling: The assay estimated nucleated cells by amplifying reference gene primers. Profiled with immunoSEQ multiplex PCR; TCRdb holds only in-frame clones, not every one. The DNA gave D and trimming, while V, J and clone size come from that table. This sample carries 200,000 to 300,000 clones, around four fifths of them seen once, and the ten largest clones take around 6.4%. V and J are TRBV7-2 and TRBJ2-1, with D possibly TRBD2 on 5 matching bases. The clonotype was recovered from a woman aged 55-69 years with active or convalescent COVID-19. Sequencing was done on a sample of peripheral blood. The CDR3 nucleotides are TGTGCCAGCAACACCAGGAGGACTGCTGACAATGAGCAGTTCTTC. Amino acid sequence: CASNTRRTADNEQFF.